Following are 10 T cell receptor beta chains from one sample sequenced in a study of T cells after yellow fever vaccination. From the 5' RACE reads, TCRdb called clonotypes with MiXCR, one entry per CDR3 protein. The sample includes about 320,000 distinct CDR3 sequences, about an eighth of them seen just once. The material sequenced was CD4+ T cells sorted from PBMCs, taken 15 days after the yellow fever booster vaccination. These receptors all come from a man younger than 30 who received the YFV17D yellow fever vaccine.

The chain combines TRBV20-1 with TRBJ2-5; possible D gene TRBD2, 6 bases. CDR1 and CDR2 (germline): DFQATT, SNEGSKA (reference sequence). This CDR3 comprises 11 residues. The CDR3 DNA follows: TGCAACGTGGGGGGCCAAGAGACCCAGTACTTC. Protein product: CNVGGQETQYF.

There are many counts of this clonotype. The chain joins TRBV7-9 to TRBJ2-1; D is possibly TRBD2 (5 bases). The CDR3 loop spans 16 amino acids. Germline V CDR1 and CDR2: SEHNR, FQNEAQ (reference sequence). With 3 bases removed from V and 0 bases from J, the gap between germline ends came to 12 bases. The CDR3 DNA reads as TGTGCCAGCAGCTTGGTAGGCGGACTCTCCTACAATGAGCAGTTCTTC. This codes for CASSLVGGLSYNEQFF.

This clonotype was seen a few times. The chain has TRBV5-6 and TRBJ2-1; TRBD1 matches at 7 bases. Germline V gives CDR1 SGHDT, CDR2 YYEEEE. The V gene end was trimmed by 2 bases and the J gene end by 3 bases; junction bases not matched to a gene: 2. This CDR3 is 14 amino acids long. The CDR3 protein is CASSLQGRYNEQFF. The CDR3 DNA reads as TGTGCCAGCAGCTTACAGGGGCGCTACAATGAGCAGTTCTTC.

The chain links TRBV5-1 to TRBJ2-5; D might be TRBD1 (6 bases). V was trimmed by 4 bases and J by 2 bases, leaving 12 bases between them. The germline gives CDR1 SGHRS, CDR2 YFSETQ. The CDR3 length is 14 residues. The CDR3 DNA reads as TGCGCCAGCAGCCCTTACCAGGGGCAAGAGACCCAGTACTTC. Amino acids: CASSPYQGQETQYF.

This clonotype was detected many times. V usage is TRBV7-8 and J usage is TRBJ2-7; the D gene is possibly TRBD1 (8 bases). V lost 1 base to trimming and J lost 6 bases, with 16 bases between them. This CDR3 region has 15 residues. The germline V gene encodes CDR1 SGHVS and CDR2 FQNEAQ. The CDR3, as DNA: TGTGCCAGCAGCTTAGGCAGGGGGCGCGGGAGCGAGCAGTACGTC. Protein sequence: CASSLGRGRGSEQYV.

This clonotype came up a few times. The chain links TRBV6-1 to TRBJ2-5, with D possibly matching TRBD2 (5 bases). This CDR3 comprises 12 residues. The germline CDR1 and CDR2 sequences are MNHNS and SASEGT. Between the trimmed V and J ends, which lost 7 bases and 3 bases, there was a span of 9 bases. The CDR3 sequence is CASIGVEETQYF. The CDR3 DNA sequence: TGTGCCAGCATCGGGGTGGAAGAGACCCAGTACTTC.

This clonotype has a handful of counts. This chain uses TRBV6-6 with TRBJ2-5; D may be TRBD2 (5 bases). There are 13 residues in the CDR3. Germline loops: CDR1 MNHNY, CDR2 SVGAGI (reference sequence). The V and J ends lost 6 bases and 4 bases respectively, with 12 bases between them. This CDR3 is CASRSGERETQYF. DNA of the CDR3: TGTGCCAGCAGGAGTGGGGAGCGAGAGACCCAGTACTTC.

The chain links TRBV4-3 to TRBJ2-2, with a weak D call TRBD2 (6 bases). The germline CDR1 and CDR2 sequences are LGHNA and YSLEER. The CDR3 is 16 residues long. V lost 1 base to trimming and J lost 6 bases, with 15 bases between them. CDR3 residues: CASSQVPTRLAGELFF. The CDR3 DNA reads TGCGCCAGCAGCCAAGTCCCGACTAGATTGGCCGGGGAGCTGTTTTTT.

This clonotype appeared a few times. The CDR3 DNA follows: TGTGCCCCCCCGGGACACCCTTATGGCTACACCTTC. Amino acids: CAPPGHPYGYTF. This chain connects TRBV4-2 to TRBJ1-2, with D perhaps matching TRBD1 (6 bases). Germline V CDR1 and CDR2: LGHNA, YNFKEQ. V was cut by 11 bases and J by 5 bases, with 15 bases left in between. The CDR3 extends over 12 amino acids.

This chain links TRBV7-2 with TRBJ2-2; no definite D call. Between the trimmed V and J ends, which lost 2 bases and 4 bases, there was a span of 11 bases. Germline assignment: CDR1 SGHTA and CDR2 FQGNSA. CDR3 length: 15 residues. The CDR3 here is CASSLSVGVTGELFF. In DNA form, the CDR3 reads TGTGCCAGCAGCTTATCGGTAGGAGTCACCGGGGAGCTGTTTTTT. Looking up the rest from reference TRBV7-2 and TRBJ2-2 gives the full variable domain: GAGVSQSPSNKVTEKGKDVELRCDPISGHTALYWYRQSLGQGLEFLIYFQGNSAPDKSGLPSDRFSAERTGGSVSTLTIQRTQQEDSAVYLCASSLSVGVTGELFFGEGSRLTVL.